This T cell receptor (beta chain) was sequenced during a study of T-cell memory formation after mild COVID-19. TCRdb independently ran MiXCR on the 5' RACE reads; one entry per CDR3 protein. The sample gives under 600,000 distinct CDR3 sequences, less than 25% of which show up once; roughly 8.3% is in the top ten. The CDR3 loop spans 14 amino acids. The V and J ends lost 5 bases and 6 bases, in that order; junction bases with no gene match: 10. The germline gives CDR1 SEHNR, CDR2 FQNEAQ (reference sequence). Sequenced material: PBMCs or a T cell subset sorted from them (not recorded which). This sequence was found in an adult woman who had mild COVID-19 (a few samples of this study predate the infection). Cell type and time point are not known. The rearrangement uses TRBV7-9 and TRBJ2-7; 7 nucleotides line up with TRBD1. The CDR3 loop reads CASSTGTASTEQYF. The CDR3 nucleotides read TGTGCCAGCAGCACTGGGACAGCCAGCACCGAGCAGTACTTC.